The present entry profiles one T cell receptor (beta chain) with its context. The CDR3 is 16 amino acids. CDR1 MNHEY and CDR2 SVGAGI come from the germline V gene. Losses at the gene ends were 2 bases for V and 7 bases for J; bases not matched to a gene: 13. Original processing notes: It was from reference gene primer amplification that nucleated cell counts were estimated. Sequenced by immunoSEQ multiplex PCR; TCRdb stores in-frame clones only, minus some. That table is the source of V, J and clone size, and D and trimming were worked out from the DNA. This sample yields some 110,000 clones, of which approximately 80% are seen a single time; roughly 29% belongs to the top ten. This entry belongs to a study of blood T cell repertoires in COVID-19. In the study overall: The United States, Italy and Spain provided the acute and convalescent COVID-19 samples. T cells, B-cell-depleted T cells, or PBMCs provided the cDNA or gDNA that served as material.

This chain joins TRBV6-5 and TRBJ2-7, with TRBD2 matching over 8 bases. The TCR comes from a man in his sixties with acute or convalescent COVID-19. The sequencing sample was made of peripheral blood. The CDR3 sequence: CASSYRVAGTAREQYF. CDR3 DNA sequence: TGTGCCAGCAGTTACCGGGTAGCGGGAACGGCTCGGGAGCAGTACTTC.